These 23 T cell receptor beta chains originate from one sample sequenced in a study of blood T cells in healthy people across ages. For the second PCR, which ran for about 7 to 11 cycles, a sample-barcoded 5' primer and a J-beta primer mix were used. One entry per CDR3 protein results from TCRdb running MiXCR on the 5' RACE reads. Here the sample spans around 670,000 distinct CDR3 sequences, roughly 30% being singletons. Material: blood. Receptor source: a woman of 80 years or more in good health.

This clonotype was counted at least ten times. V is TRBV29-1 and J is TRBJ2-7; TRBD2 aligns across 7 bases. The CDR3 is 12 amino acids. Per germline, CDR1 SQVTM and CDR2 ANQGSEA. V gave up 6 bases and J gave up 5 bases; unmatched junction bases: 7. Written as DNA, the CDR3 is TGCAGCGTCGTAAGGACTAGGAACGAGCAGTACTTC. The encoded protein is CSVVRTRNEQYF.

Worth noting for this clonotype: This may be a read error: a much more frequent sequence differs by one nucleotide. The chain employs TRBV9 and TRBJ2-3; perhaps TRBD1 as D (5 bases). The V and J ends lost 0 bases and 3 bases respectively, with 11 bases between them. Germline loops: CDR1 SGDLS, CDR2 YYNGEE. The CDR3 length is 15 residues. The CDR3 nucleotides are TGTGCCAGCAGCGTAGGGGGCAGTAGGACAGATACGCAGTATTTT. This encodes CASSVGGSRTDTQYF.

This clonotype was seen repeatedly, ten times or more. The chain links TRBV20-1 to TRBJ2-7; 10 positions match TRBD1. V gave up 4 bases and J gave up 6 bases; unmatched junction bases: 6. The germline CDR1 and CDR2 sequences are DFQATT and SNEGSKA (reference sequence). The CDR3 is 13 residues long. CDR3 DNA sequence: TGCAGTGCTAAGTGGGACAGGGGTCTCGAGCAGTACTTC. This codes for CSAKWDRGLEQYF.

This clonotype turned up a few times. The genes are TRBV7-2 and TRBJ1-5; TRBD1 might be the D (5 bases). Germline V lookup: CDR1 SGHTA, CDR2 FQGNSA. This CDR3 region has 20 residues. The germline V and J ends were trimmed by 5 bases and 3 bases, with 29 bases remaining between them. CDR3 residues: CASSPGGWAGRRGANQPQHF. CDR3 nucleotide sequence: TGTGCCAGCAGCCCCGGAGGGTGGGCAGGGAGAAGGGGAGCCAATCAGCCCCAGCATTTT. Drawing the rest from reference TRBV7-2 and TRBJ1-5, the complete variable domain is GAGVSQSPSNKVTEKGKDVELRCDPISGHTALYWYRQSLGQGLEFLIYFQGNSAPDKSGLPSDRFSAERTGGSVSTLTIQRTQQEDSAVYLCASSPGGWAGRRGANQPQHFGDGTRLSIL.

Comments on this clonotype: A read error may be the cause here, since a much bigger clone is one base away. The chain links TRBV6-2 or TRBV6-3 to TRBJ2-7, with no clear D. CDR1 is MNHEY and CDR2 is SVGEGT in the germline V gene. The CDR3 contains 12 residues. V was clipped by 5 bases and J by 9 bases, with 14 bases between them. CDR3 sequence (DNA): TGTGCCAGCAGTGACCCCTCTCTGGGGCAGTACTTC. Its protein is CASSDPSLGQYF.

The chain carries TRBV13 and TRBJ2-4; 9 bases are shared with TRBD2. This CDR3 has 16 residues. In germline, CDR1 is PRHDT, CDR2 FYEKMQ (reference sequence). V trimming: 8 bases; J trimming: 13 bases; junction bases outside the gene matches: 21. CDR3 nucleotides: TGTGCCAGCGGAATTAGGACTAGCGATTCTTACAATGAGCAGTACTTC. This encodes CASGIRTSDSYNEQYF. Combining the CDR3 with reference TRBV13 and TRBJ2-4 gives the whole variable domain AAGVIQSPRHLIKEKRETATLKCYPIPRHDTVYWYQQGPGQDPQFLISFYEKMQSDKGSIPDRFSAQQFSDYHSELNMSSLELGDSALYFCASGIRTSDSYNEQYFGAGTRLSVL.

This clonotype was counted many times. This chain uses TRBV5-5 with TRBJ2-6, with a tentative D call TRBD1 (6 bases). V lost 6 bases and J 0 bases, leaving 10 bases between the germline ends. The length of the CDR3 is 15 residues. The germline V gene encodes CDR1 SGHKS and CDR2 YYEKEE (reference sequence). The CDR3 here is CASTPQGSGANVLTF. CDR3 bases: TGTGCCAGCACCCCACAGGGCTCTGGGGCCAACGTCCTGACTTTC.

As for this clonotype: An end of the junction differs from the germline gene, which may be a read error. V and J are TRBV28 and TRBJ1-1; D call uncertain. There are 12 residues in the CDR3. Germline values: CDR1 MDHEN, CDR2 SYDVKM. CDR3 amino acids: CVSSPGNTEAFF. The CDR3 region has the DNA TGTGTCAGCAGTCCGGGGAACACTGAAGCTTTCTTT.

V and J are TRBV27 and TRBJ2-2; 13 bases align to TRBD2. Germline V gene sequence: CDR1 MNHEY, CDR2 SMNVEV (reference sequence). The J segment lost 6 bases and the V segment lost 11 bases, leaving 12 bases of the junction unmatched. The CDR3 spans 16 residues. CDR3 coding DNA: TGTGCCGCCAAAATCCGCACTAGCGGGGGGGCCGGGGAGCTGTTTTTT. Amino acids: CAAKIRTSGGAGELFF.

The sample holds a few counts of this clonotype. The chain couples TRBV9 to TRBJ1-4; D unresolved. Germline-derived CDR1 and CDR2 are SGDLS and YYNGEE. The germline V and J ends were trimmed by 0 bases and 8 bases, with 8 bases remaining between them. The CDR3 spans 13 residues. The chain's CDR3 is CASSVAGGEKLFF. The CDR3 DNA sequence: TGTGCCAGCAGCGTAGCAGGCGGGGAAAAACTGTTTTTT.

This clonotype was detected a few times. DNA of the CDR3: TGTGCCAGCGGGGTACAGTTATACACTGAAGCTTTCTTT. The encoded protein is CASGVQLYTEAFF. This chain links TRBV7-8 with TRBJ1-1; D is uncertain. V was trimmed by 8 bases and J by 3 bases, leaving 13 bases between them. The CDR3 covers 13 residues. Germline V gene sequence: CDR1 SGHVS, CDR2 FQNEAQ.

The rearrangement links TRBV29-1 to TRBJ1-2; 11 nucleotides align to TRBD1. Germline CDR1 SQVTM, CDR2 ANQGSEA. This CDR3 region has 14 residues. V trimming: 4 bases; J trimming: 3 bases; junction bases outside the gene matches: 4. The DNA of the CDR3 is TGCAGCGTTGGGACAGGGGGCGAGGACTATGGCTACACCTTC. It is translated as CSVGTGGEDYGYTF.

The chain uses TRBV5-1 and TRBJ2-3; D is perhaps TRBD1 or TRBD2 (6 bases each). CDR1 SGHRS and CDR2 YFSETQ come from the germline V gene. The CDR3 spans 15 residues. V lost 7 bases, J lost 2 bases, and 17 bases lay in between. The CDR3 coding sequence is TGCGCCAGCCGCCCCCGGGGGACACCCACAGATACGCAGTATTTT. Translating it yields CASRPRGTPTDTQYF.

This chain connects TRBV10-3 to TRBJ2-3; no reliable D call. Germline V lookup: CDR1 ENHRY, CDR2 SYGVKD. The length of the CDR3 is 15 residues. Deletions cut 3 bases from V and 0 bases from J, with 10 bases between. The CDR3, as DNA: TGTGCCATCAGTGATTCCGTCTATAGCACAGATACGCAGTATTTT. It translates to CAISDSVYSTDTQYF.

The V gene is TRBV6-1, the J gene TRBJ2-5; 8 bases are a match to TRBD1. V shed 4 bases, J shed 11 bases, and the junction held 15 bases outside the gene matches. Per the germline V gene, CDR1 is MNHNS and CDR2 is SASEGT. The CDR3 runs to 15 residues. The CDR3 protein is CASSGQGAQLYEQYF. The CDR3 DNA follows: TGTGCCAGCAGTGGTCAGGGGGCGCAATTGTACGAACAGTACTTC.

This rearrangement joins TRBV2 to TRBJ1-1, with D perhaps TRBD1 (5 bases). Trimming took 6 bases from V and 5 from J, leaving 19 bases between them. Germline V gives CDR1 SNHLY, CDR2 FYNNEI. This CDR3 spans 15 amino acids. CDR3 amino acids: CASSLTPGSSTEAFF. CDR3 DNA: TGTGCCAGCAGCCTAACGCCAGGGTCTAGTACTGAAGCTTTCTTT.

This chain uses TRBV9 with TRBJ1-1; 8 bases are shared with TRBD1. The CDR3 runs to 14 residues. V trimming: 4 bases; J trimming: 4 bases; junction bases outside the gene matches: 6. Germline V gives CDR1 SGDLS, CDR2 YYNGEE. For the CDR3, the DNA is TGTGCCAGCAGCCCACGGACAGGGCCCACTGAAGCTTTCTTT. This sequence encodes CASSPRTGPTEAFF.

This clonotype was recorded many times. The chain couples TRBV6-5 to TRBJ2-3; D gene unclear. CDR1 is MNHEY and CDR2 is SVGAGI in the germline V gene. The CDR3 contains 16 residues. V was pared by 2 bases and J by 0 bases, with 12 bases between. DNA of the CDR3: TGTGCCAGCAGTTACGCCGCAGGTACTAGCACAGATACGCAGTATTTT. Protein sequence: CASSYAAGTSTDTQYF.

With regard to this clonotype: A much more abundant neighbour one base away suggests this may be a read error. V usage is TRBV19 and J usage is TRBJ1-2; TRBD1 aligns across 7 bases. The CDR3 sequence is 11 residues long. The J segment lost 12 bases and the V segment lost 11 bases, leaving 12 bases of the junction unmatched. The germline CDR1 and CDR2 sequences are LNHDA and SQIVND (reference sequence). CDR3 protein: CAGGQAQYNTF. CDR3 DNA sequence: TGTGCCGGCGGACAGGCACAATATAACACCTTC. The whole variable domain, filled in from reference TRBV19 and TRBJ1-2, reads DGGITQSPKYLFRKEGQNVTLSCEQNLNHDAMYWYRQDPGQGLRLIYYSQIVNDFQKGDIAEGYSVSREKKESFPLTVTSAQKNPTAFYLCAGGQAQYNTFGSGTRLTVV.

This clonotype was seen many times. The gene calls are TRBV9 and TRBJ2-7; 9 nucleotides match TRBD1. The V gene end was trimmed by 0 bases and the J gene end by 4 bases; junction bases not matched to a gene: 5. CDR1 and CDR2 from the germline V gene are SGDLS and YYNGEE. The CDR3 is made up of 15 amino acids. CDR3 sequence: CASSVEGTGMYEQYF. The CDR3 DNA reads TGTGCCAGCAGCGTAGAGGGGACAGGGATGTACGAGCAGTACTTC.

This clonotype was detected many times. The chain uses TRBV9 and TRBJ2-3, with D perhaps being TRBD1 or TRBD2 (5 bases each). Trimming cost V 7 bases and J 1 base, with 16 bases left between them. CDR3 length: 15 residues. The V gene's germline CDR1 is SGDLS and CDR2 YYNGEE. CDR3 sequence reads: CASGKGTDRTDTQYF. CDR3 coding DNA: TGTGCCAGCGGTAAAGGGACGGACCGCACAGATACGCAGTATTTT.

This clonotype was seen at least ten times. This rearrangement joins TRBV7-3 to TRBJ1-1, with D maybe TRBD1 (5 bases). The CDR3 sequence is 15 residues long. CDR1 is SGHTA, CDR2 FQGTGA, per germline. Trimming left V 1 base short and J 1 base short, with 10 bases between. The CDR3 loop reads CASSLSGTANTEAFF. Written as DNA, the CDR3 is TGTGCCAGCAGCTTAAGCGGGACGGCGAACACTGAAGCTTTCTTT. The whole variable domain, remainder taken from reference TRBV7-3 and TRBJ1-1, is GAGVSQTPSNKVTEKGKYVELRCDPISGHTALYWYRQSLGQGPEFLIYFQGTGAADDSGLPNDRFFAVRPEGSVSTLKIQRTERGDSAVYLCASSLSGTANTEAFFGQGTRLTVV.

This clonotype was counted a few times. This clone may be a read error of a much larger clone one base away. The chain is built from TRBV20-1 and TRBJ2-1, with D possibly being TRBD2 (5 bases). The J call may be faulty, since TRBJ2-7 better matches the DNA end. The CDR3 has 16 amino acids. Per the germline V gene, CDR1 is DFQATT and CDR2 is SNEGSKA (reference sequence). The DNA of the CDR3 is TGCAGTGCTAGAGATAGGAGGTGGAGCTCCTACAATGAGCAGTACTTC. Translating it yields CSARDRRWSSYNEQYF.